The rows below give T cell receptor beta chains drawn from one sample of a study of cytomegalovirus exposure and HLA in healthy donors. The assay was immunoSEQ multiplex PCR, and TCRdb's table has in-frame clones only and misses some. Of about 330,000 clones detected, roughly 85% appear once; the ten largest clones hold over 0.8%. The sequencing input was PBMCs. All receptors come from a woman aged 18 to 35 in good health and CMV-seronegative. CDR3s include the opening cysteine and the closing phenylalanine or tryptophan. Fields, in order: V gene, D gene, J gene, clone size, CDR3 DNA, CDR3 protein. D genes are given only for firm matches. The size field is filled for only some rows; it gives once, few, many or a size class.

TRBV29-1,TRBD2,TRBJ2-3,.,TGCAGCGTTCCCCGACTAGCGGACACAGATACGCAGTATTTT,CSVPRLADTDTQYF
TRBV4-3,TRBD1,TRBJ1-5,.,TGCGCCAGCAGCCAAGATCCAATGACAGGGCTTGGACAGCCCCAGCATTTT,CASSQDPMTGLGQPQHF
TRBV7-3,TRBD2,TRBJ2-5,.,TGTGCCAGCAGCTCCTCACTAGCGGGAGGGTTCGAGACCCAGTACTTC,CASSSSLAGGFETQYF
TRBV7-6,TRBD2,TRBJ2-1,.,TGTGCCAGCAGCCCATATCCAGCGGGAGGGTACGGTGAGCAGTTCTTC,CASSPYPAGGYGEQFF
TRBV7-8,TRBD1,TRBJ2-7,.,TGTGCCAGCAGCCGGGACAGGGGGCGAGAGCAGTACTTC,CASSRDRGREQYF
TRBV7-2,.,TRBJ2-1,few,TGTGCCAGCAGCTTCCGGGGCAATGAGCAGTTCTTC,CASSFRGNEQFF
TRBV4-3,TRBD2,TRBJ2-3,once,TGCGCCAGCAGCTTCGGACTAGCGGAGGGTACGCAGTATTTT,CASSFGLAEGTQYF
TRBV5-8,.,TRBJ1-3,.,TGTGCCAGCAGCTTATATTCTGGAAACACCATATATTTT,CASSLYSGNTIYF
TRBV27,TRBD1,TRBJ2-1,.,TGTGCCAGCAGTCTCAGGGGGACAGGGACCTACAATGAGCAGTTCTTC,CASSLRGTGTYNEQFF
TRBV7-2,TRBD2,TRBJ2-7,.,TGTGCCAGCAGCTTACAGACTAGCGGGGCCTACGAGCAGTACTTC,CASSLQTSGAYEQYF
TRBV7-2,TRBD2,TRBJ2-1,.,TGTGCCAGCAGCCCGGGACTAGCGGGACCCCGTGAGCAGTTCTTC,CASSPGLAGPREQFF
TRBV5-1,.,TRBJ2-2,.,TGCGCCACCTCGGACAGGAACACCGGGGAGCTGTTTTTT,CATSDRNTGELFF
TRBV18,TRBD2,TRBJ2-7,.,TGTGCCAGCTCGGGACTAGCGGGAGTCGGGACCTACGAGCAGTACTTC,CASSGLAGVGTYEQYF
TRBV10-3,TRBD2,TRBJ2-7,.,TGTGCCATCAGCGGGACTAGCGGCTCCTACGAGCAGTACTTC,CAISGTSGSYEQYF
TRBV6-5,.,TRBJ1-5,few,TGTGCCAGCACCCAGGGGTGGGCTCAGCCCCAGCATTTT,CASTQGWAQPQHF
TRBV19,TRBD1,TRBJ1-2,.,TGTGCCAGTAGTATAGACACAGGGGGTTATGGCTACACCTTC,CASSIDTGGYGYTF
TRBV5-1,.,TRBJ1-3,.,TGCGCCAGCAGCTTGGACGGAGCCCTCTCTGGAAACACCATATATTTT,CASSLDGALSGNTIYF
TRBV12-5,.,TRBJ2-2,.,TGTGCTAGTGCGGGAGAGGGCACCGGGGAGCTGTTTTTT,CASAGEGTGELFF
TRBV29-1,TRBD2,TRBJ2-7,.,TGCAGCGCCACCGGGACTAGCGGGAGTCAGCAGTACTTC,CSATGTSGSQQYF
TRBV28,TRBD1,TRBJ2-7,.,TGTGCCAGCAGTTCGACAGGGGGGCCTGAGCAGTACTTC,CASSSTGGPEQYF
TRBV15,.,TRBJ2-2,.,TGTGCCACCAGCCCCCCGAGAAGAGGAAACACCGGGGAGCTGTTTTTT,CATSPPRRGNTGELFF
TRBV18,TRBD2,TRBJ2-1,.,TGTGCCAGCTCACAGGCAGCGGGAGGTTCCTACAATGAGCAGTTCTTC,CASSQAAGGSYNEQFF
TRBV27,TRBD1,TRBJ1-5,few,TGTGCCAGCAGCGGAGCAGGGGGAAATATCCTTCAGCCCCAGCATTTT,CASSGAGGNILQPQHF
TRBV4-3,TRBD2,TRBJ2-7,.,TGCGCCAGCAGCCTGGCGGGAGGGGTCGACGAGCAGTACTTC,CASSLAGGVDEQYF
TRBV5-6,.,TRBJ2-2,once,TGTGCCAGCAGCGTGCGTCGGGACTTTAACACCGGGGAGCTGTTTTTT,CASSVRRDFNTGELFF
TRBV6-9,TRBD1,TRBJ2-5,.,TGTGCCAGCAGTTACGGACAGGGAGCAGTGAATCGAAGACGAGAGACCCAGTACTTC,CASSYGQGAVNRRRETQYF
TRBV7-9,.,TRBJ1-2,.,TGTGCCAGCAGCTTAATGGACTCGGCTAACTATGGCTACACCTTC,CASSLMDSANYGYTF
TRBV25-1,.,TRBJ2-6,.,TGTGCCAGCAGTGACCCCTCGCACAAGAACTCTGGGGCCAACGTCCTGACTTTC,CASSDPSHKNSGANVLTF
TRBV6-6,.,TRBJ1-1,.,TGTGCCAGCCTCCCGGGGAGGGGCCAAGCTTTCTTT,CASLPGRGQAFF
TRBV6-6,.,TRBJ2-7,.,TGTGCCAGCAGCCCCATTGGGGGCCTTCTAACCTACGAGCAGTACTTC,CASSPIGGLLTYEQYF
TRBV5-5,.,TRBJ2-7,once,TGTGCCAGCAGGTCTTTCCAGGGCTCCTACGAGCAGTACTTC,CASRSFQGSYEQYF
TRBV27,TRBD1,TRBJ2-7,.,TGTGCCACCGCCCCGGACAGGATCTCCTACGAGCAGTACTTC,CATAPDRISYEQYF